This entry features one TCR beta chain sequence. These data belong to a study of blood T cell repertoires in COVID-19. Clones were sequenced by immunoSEQ multiplex PCR, and TCRdb holds only the in-frame ones, with some missing. The table has roughly 120,000 clones, around 87% seen once. Trimming left V 8 bases short and J 0 bases short, with 4 bases between. Germline V gives CDR1 LNHDA, CDR2 SQIVND (reference sequence). The CDR3 consists of 11 residues. The chain is built from TRBV19 and TRBJ1-2; the D is unclear. The sequence was obtained from a man aged 65 to 85 with active or convalescent COVID-19. The sequencing input was peripheral blood. The chain's CDR3 is CASATNYGYTF. DNA for the CDR3: TGTGCCAGTGCTACTAACTATGGCTACACCTTC.